This T cell receptor beta chain was observed in a study of cytomegalovirus exposure and HLA in healthy donors. Regarding this clone: What it binds is not known.

Study results and limitations: Reports indicate that TCR beta sequences accurately predicted the HLA-A and HLA-B alleles of most subjects.

V was clipped by 5 bases and J by 8 bases, with 7 bases between them. The CDR3 sequence is 11 residues long. The germline CDR1 and CDR2 sequences are SNHLY and FYNNEI. Primers included in the PCR were 60 Vbeta and 13 Jbeta primers. TCRdb's table, derived via immunoSEQ multiplex PCR, lists solely in-frame clones and lacks some. Of approximately 100,000 clones listed, more than 60% were seen once; the top ten hold roughly 6.5%. This clonotype originated in a woman between 45 and 60 years old in good health and CMV-seropositive. The specimen was PBMCs. The chain carries TRBV2 and TRBJ2-1; unclear D gene. This CDR3 reads CASSPRYEQFF. CDR3 coding DNA: TGTGCCAGCAGTCCGAGGTATGAGCAGTTCTTC. The full variable domain, in which reference TRBV2 and TRBJ2-1 provide the parts outside the CDR3, is EPEVTQTPSHQVTQMGQEVILRCVPISNHLYFYWYRQILGQKVEFLVSFYNNEISEKSEIFDDQFSVERPDGSNFTLKIRSTKLEDSAMYFCASSPRYEQFFGPGTRLTVL.